Listed here are 32 T cell receptor beta chains from one sample, sequenced in a study of cytomegalovirus exposure and HLA in healthy donors. This PCR relied on a set of 60 Vbeta primers and 13 Jbeta primers. Method: immunoSEQ multiplex PCR; TCRdb's copy keeps in-frame clones and lacks some. The sample contains approximately 200,000 clones, approximately 80% of which appear only once. The sequenced sample was PBMCs. The receptors stem from a girl aged 10 to 17 in good health and CMV-seronegative.

In this sample, this clone turned up a few times. The gene calls are TRBV5-1 and TRBJ2-7; possible D gene TRBD1, 6 bases. Looked up from germline, CDR1 is SGHRS and CDR2 is YFSETQ. The ends were cut back, 3 bases at V and 2 bases at J, with 9 bases in the middle. The CDR3 runs 13 residues. The DNA of the CDR3 is TGCGCCAGCAGCTGGGACAAGACCTACGAGCAGTACTTC. This gives the protein CASSWDKTYEQYF. Variable domain in full (rest from reference TRBV5-1 and TRBJ2-7): KAGVTQTPRYLIKTRGQQVTLSCSPISGHRSVSWYQQTPGQGLQFLFEYFSETQRNKGNFPGRFSGRQFSNSRSEMNVSTLELGDSALYLCASSWDKTYEQYFGPGTRLTVT.

V gene TRBV5-8 combines with J gene TRBJ1-5, with D possibly being TRBD1 (5 bases). CDR1 is SGHTS and CDR2 is YDEGEE in the germline V gene. The CDR3 covers 13 residues. The germline V and J ends were trimmed by 6 bases and 5 bases, with 12 bases remaining between them. DNA for the CDR3: TGTGCCAGCAAGGGGAACCCACATCAGCCCCAGCATTTT. This gives the protein CASKGNPHQPQHF.

V is TRBV4-1 and J is TRBJ2-7; perhaps TRBD2 as D (7 bases). V was pared by 1 base and J by 2 bases, with 18 bases between. CDR3 length: 17 amino acids. Germline-derived CDR1 and CDR2 are MGHRA and YSYEKL. The DNA of the CDR3 is TGCGCCAGCAGCCAAGCCTGGGCGGGGGCCCCTGCCTACGAGCAGTACTTC. Protein sequence: CASSQAWAGAPAYEQYF.

The rearrangement links TRBV9 to TRBJ1-1; D may be TRBD1 (6 bases). Germline CDR1 and CDR2: SGDLS and YYNGEE. The length of the CDR3 is 15 residues. Trimming removed 5 bases at V and 1 base at J, with 15 bases between. The CDR3, as DNA: TGTGCCAGCAGTCTTAGGGGGGGTCCGAACACTGAAGCTTTCTTT. Translated: CASSLRGGPNTEAFF.

The chain links TRBV6-1 to TRBJ2-7; 10 nucleotides line up with TRBD2. CDR1 is MNHNS and CDR2 is SASEGT in the germline V gene. The ends lost 9 bases at V and 0 bases at J; junction bases unmatched: 5. The CDR3 spans 14 residues. This CDR3 reads CARRLAGPSYEQYF. CDR3 sequence (DNA): TGTGCCAGGCGACTAGCGGGCCCCTCCTACGAGCAGTACTTC.

The chain couples TRBV2 to TRBJ1-3; D unresolved. V lost 2 bases and J 3 bases, leaving 8 bases between the germline ends. The CDR3 covers 14 residues. Germline CDR1 is SNHLY and CDR2 is FYNNEI. CDR3 loop: CASSEIGVGNTIYF. As DNA, the CDR3 is TGTGCCAGCAGTGAAATCGGTGTTGGAAACACCATATATTTT.

The chain recombines TRBV7-2 with TRBJ2-3, with D possibly matching TRBD2 (5 bases). The CDR3 covers 15 residues. Germline V CDR1 and CDR2: SGHTA, FQGNSA. Trimming took off 3 bases at V and 5 bases at J, with 15 bases between the two ends. The CDR3 is CASSLITLRGDTQYF. DNA of the CDR3: TGTGCCAGCAGCTTGATCACCCTTCGGGGAGATACGCAGTATTTT.

This clone was counted a single time. This rearrangement joins TRBV2 to TRBJ1-5; D gene unclear. The germline V and J ends were trimmed by 2 bases and 3 bases, with 11 bases remaining between them. This CDR3 spans 15 amino acids. From germline, CDR1 is SNHLY and CDR2 FYNNEI. CDR3 nucleotides: TGTGCCAGCAGTGAACCGGGGAAGGTCAATCAGCCCCAGCATTTT. Its translation: CASSEPGKVNQPQHF. Full variable domain (missing parts from reference TRBV2 and TRBJ1-5): EPEVTQTPSHQVTQMGQEVILRCVPISNHLYFYWYRQILGQKVEFLVSFYNNEISEKSEIFDDQFSVERPDGSNFTLKIRSTKLEDSAMYFCASSEPGKVNQPQHFGDGTRLSIL.

The genes are TRBV4-2 and TRBJ1-2; the match to TRBD1 covers 8 bases. The CDR3 covers 14 residues. Germline assignment: CDR1 LGHNA and CDR2 YNFKEQ. With V trimmed by 0 bases and J by 10 bases, 7 bases remained unmatched. The CDR3 region is CASSQDLQGASYTF. The CDR3 DNA reads as TGTGCCAGCAGCCAAGATCTGCAGGGGGCTTCCTACACCTTC.

V and J are TRBV28 and TRBJ2-5, with TRBD2 matching over 7 bases. Germline CDR1 is MDHEN and CDR2 is SYDVKM. The CDR3 spans 13 residues. Trimming at V came to 6 bases and at J to 4 bases, leaving 5 bases not matched to a gene. The CDR3 sequence: CASSGRLGETQYF. Here the CDR3 DNA reads TGTGCCAGCAGCGGGAGGTTGGGAGAGACCCAGTACTTC.

This sequence joins TRBV7-9 and TRBJ1-2; D is perhaps TRBD1 (6 bases). Germline lookup yields CDR1 SEHNR and CDR2 FQNEAQ (reference sequence). V was trimmed by 5 bases and J by 8 bases, leaving 18 bases between them. This CDR3 has 14 amino acids. The CDR3: CASSNEQGFLGYTF. In DNA, the CDR3 is TGTGCCAGCAGCAATGAGCAGGGGTTTTTAGGCTACACCTTC. The whole variable domain, filled in from reference TRBV7-9 and TRBJ1-2, reads DTGVSQNPRHKITKRGQNVTFRCDPISEHNRLYWYRQTLGQGPEFLTYFQNEAQLEKSRLLSDRFSAERPKGSFSTLEIQRTEQGDSAMYLCASSNEQGFLGYTFGSGTRLTVV.

This chain uses TRBV5-6 with TRBJ1-5; D not certain. V was shortened by 0 bases and J by 0 bases, with 13 bases between the two germline ends. The CDR3 runs to 17 residues. Looked up from germline, CDR1 is SGHDT and CDR2 is YYEEEE. CDR3 amino acids: CASSLAGGTYSNQPQHF. In DNA, the CDR3 is TGTGCCAGCAGCTTGGCCGGCGGAACCTATAGCAATCAGCCCCAGCATTTT.

The CDR3 DNA reads as TGTGCCAGCAGTTTCGCGCAACGAGGGGGCGAGCAGTACTTC. Translating it yields CASSFAQRGGEQYF. V usage is TRBV27 and J usage is TRBJ2-7; TRBD1 might be the D (6 bases). Trimming took off 3 bases at V and 6 bases at J, with 15 bases between the two ends. This CDR3 has 14 amino acids. From germline, CDR1 is MNHEY and CDR2 SMNVEV (reference sequence).

The chain couples TRBV7-2 to TRBJ2-1; 7 positions agree with TRBD2. The V segment lost 5 bases and the J segment 7 bases; nucleotides outside the gene matches: 5. CDR1 SGHTA and CDR2 FQGNSA come from the germline V gene. The CDR3 has 13 residues. The CDR3 spells CASSTLAKNEQFF. The CDR3, as DNA: TGTGCCAGCAGCACACTAGCGAAGAATGAGCAGTTCTTC.

This chain links TRBV7-8 with TRBJ1-2; 7 bases match TRBD1. V lost 5 bases and J lost 3; bases outside the gene matches: 9. Germline lookup yields CDR1 SGHVS and CDR2 FQNEAQ. The CDR3 is made up of 15 amino acids. CDR3 coding DNA: TGTGCCAGCAGCCTTAAGAGGGGGCACGACTATGGCTACACCTTC. This encodes CASSLKRGHDYGYTF. The entire variable domain, with the rest obtained from reference TRBV7-8 and TRBJ1-2, is as follows: GAGVSQSPRYKVAKRGQDVALRCDPISGHVSLFWYQQALGQGPEFLTYFQNEAQLDKSGLPSDRFFAERPEGSVSTLKIQRTQQEDSAVYLCASSLKRGHDYGYTFGSGTRLTVV.

The chain carries TRBV4-2 and TRBJ2-2; D is uncertain. There are 15 residues in the CDR3. The germline V gene encodes CDR1 LGHNA and CDR2 YNFKEQ. Deletions cut 0 bases from V and 6 bases from J, with 11 bases between. CDR3 protein: CASSQDLRLSGELFF. The DNA for the CDR3 is TGTGCCAGCAGCCAAGATTTGCGGTTGTCCGGGGAGCTGTTTTTT.

V usage is TRBV28 and J usage is TRBJ1-2, with D unresolved. V dropped 5 bases and J dropped 0 bases, with 13 bases sitting between them. The CDR3 runs to 15 residues. From germline, CDR1 is MDHEN and CDR2 SYDVKM. As DNA, the CDR3 is TGTGCCAGCAGTCTCCTACCTCAAACTAACTATGGCTACACCTTC. The encoded protein is CASSLLPQTNYGYTF.

The chain uses TRBV7-2 and TRBJ2-1; TRBD2 is a possible D gene (6 bases). Germline V CDR1 and CDR2: SGHTA, FQGNSA. Trimming cost V 6 bases and J 4 bases, with 13 bases left between them. This CDR3 spans 14 amino acids. CDR3 nucleotide sequence: TGTGCCAGCAGGCGGAGGACTACATACAATGAGCAGTTCTTC. As protein: CASRRRTTYNEQFF.

This rearrangement joins TRBV18 to TRBJ2-7; a weak D match, TRBD1 (6 bases). CDR3 length: 13 residues. V was trimmed by 0 bases and J by 6 bases, leaving 9 bases between them. CDR1 and CDR2 (germline): KGHSH, LQKENI. The CDR3 reads CASSPPGRGEQYF. The CDR3 DNA reads as TGTGCCAGCTCACCACCGGGCAGGGGCGAGCAGTACTTC.

The chain joins TRBV5-1 to TRBJ2-3; 9 positions match TRBD1. The CDR3 has 16 residues. In germline, CDR1 is SGHRS, CDR2 YFSETQ. The ends lost 2 bases at V and 8 bases at J; junction bases unmatched: 12. In nucleotides, the CDR3 is TGCGCCAGCAGCTTCAAACCTACAGGGGGCATGGGTACGCAGTATTTT. This gives the protein CASSFKPTGGMGTQYF.

This clone was seen more than once but under ten times. V and J are TRBV6-1 and TRBJ1-5, with unresolved D. V was shortened by 1 base and J by 8 bases, with 9 bases between the two germline ends. This CDR3 contains 13 residues. Germline CDR1 reads MNHNS; CDR2 reads SASEGT. The CDR3 DNA reads TGTGCCAGCAGTGAAGATTATAGTAAGCCCCAGCATTTT. It translates to CASSEDYSKPQHF.

V and J are TRBV7-2 and TRBJ1-3; D is undetermined. Trimming took 1 base from V and 6 from J, leaving 4 bases between them. Germline-derived CDR1 and CDR2 are SGHTA and FQGNSA. CDR3 length equals 12 residues. In DNA, the CDR3 is TGTGCCAGCAGCTTAGGACTAAACACCATATATTTT. Its protein product is CASSLGLNTIYF.

The rearrangement uses TRBV14 and TRBJ2-1; 12 bases are a match to TRBD2. J lost 6 bases, V lost 4 bases, and 10 bases had no gene match. CDR1 and CDR2 (germline): SGHDN, FVKESK. CDR3 length: 17 residues. CDR3 nucleotide sequence: TGTGCCAGCAGCCCGTATCTGGGGGGACTAGCGGGCAATGAGCAGTTCTTC. Residues: CASSPYLGGLAGNEQFF.

This clone appeared a single time. This same CDR3 is encoded by further DNA sequences in the sample. The J gene is TRBJ2-5, the V gene TRBV29-1; no definite D call. V lost 6 bases, J lost 4 bases, and 12 bases lay in between. CDR1 is SQVTM, CDR2 ANQGSEA, per germline. The CDR3 extends over 12 amino acids. CDR3 DNA: TGCAGCGTGGTGTCGGTTGGAGAGACCCAGTACTTC. It codes for CSVVSVGETQYF.

This clone was recorded once. The rearrangement joins TRBV19 to TRBJ2-1; the match to TRBD2 covers 7 bases. The CDR3 totals 16 residues. J was trimmed by 6 bases and V by 6 bases; bases with no gene match: 14. Germline V gene sequence: CDR1 LNHDA, CDR2 SQIVND (reference sequence). The DNA of the CDR3 is TGTGCCAGTAGCCCCGTTGGACTAGGATCCCGCAATGAGCAGTTCTTC. Amino acids: CASSPVGLGSRNEQFF.

The V call is TRBV20-1, the J call TRBJ1-2; maybe TRBD1 (5 bases). This CDR3 has 11 residues. Germline CDR1 and CDR2: DFQATT and SNEGSKA (reference sequence). Trimming left V 8 bases short and J 4 bases short, with 11 bases between. Written as DNA, the CDR3 is TGCAGTACTGACAGCTTCTATGGCTACACCTTC. Residues: CSTDSFYGYTF.

This clone has a single count. This chain links TRBV28 with TRBJ2-7; 8 nucleotides line up with TRBD1. Germline-derived CDR1 and CDR2 are MDHEN and SYDVKM. J lost 3 bases, V lost 5 bases, and 9 bases had no gene match. This CDR3 comprises 15 residues. The CDR3 sequence is CASSLRGTGNYEQYF. The CDR3 DNA sequence: TGTGCCAGCAGTCTTAGAGGGACAGGAAACTACGAGCAGTACTTC.

V and J are TRBV7-8 and TRBJ1-1; 7 bases align to TRBD1. With V trimmed by 1 base and J by 3 bases, 5 bases remained unmatched. The CDR3 loop spans 15 amino acids. Looked up from germline, CDR1 is SGHVS and CDR2 is FQNEAQ. The CDR3 DNA sequence: TGTGCCAGCAGCTTAGGGCAGGGGGTCGACACTGAAGCTTTCTTT. Encoded protein: CASSLGQGVDTEAFF.

The table lists this clone with a few counts. The CDR3: CATTAGAPTDTQYF. The CDR3 region has the DNA TGTGCCACCACGGCGGGAGCCCCCACAGATACGCAGTATTTT. The genes are TRBV15 and TRBJ2-3; 7 bases align to TRBD2. Trimming at V came to 7 bases and at J to 2 bases, leaving 6 bases not matched to a gene. The V gene's germline CDR1 is LNHNV and CDR2 YYDKDF (reference sequence). The CDR3 contains 14 residues. Supplemented by reference TRBV15 and TRBJ2-3, the full variable domain reads DAMVIQNPRYQVTQFGKPVTLSCSQTLNHNVMYWYQQKSSQAPKLLFHYYDKDFNNEADTPDNFQSRRPNTSFCFLDIRSPGLGDTAMYLCATTAGAPTDTQYFGPGTRLTVL.

The V and J genes are TRBV5-1 and TRBJ1-4, with D uncertain. Trimming removed 0 bases at V and 5 bases at J, with 8 bases between. Germline lookup yields CDR1 SGHRS and CDR2 YFSETQ. The length of the CDR3 is 14 residues. CDR3 in amino acids: CASSLGAVNEKLFF. The CDR3 coding sequence is TGCGCCAGCAGCTTGGGGGCCGTGAATGAAAAACTGTTTTTT.

V usage is TRBV19 and J usage is TRBJ2-6; 7 bases agree with TRBD1. V dropped 4 bases and J dropped 1; count of bases not matched to a gene: 10. The CDR3 is 18 residues long. CDR1 is LNHDA and CDR2 is SQIVND in the germline V gene (reference sequence). The chain's CDR3 is CASSNPGQNPSGANVLTF. In DNA form, the CDR3 reads TGTGCCAGTAGTAATCCGGGACAGAACCCTTCTGGGGCCAACGTCCTGACTTTC. The complete variable domain, with remaining parts taken from reference TRBV19 and TRBJ2-6, reads DGGITQSPKYLFRKEGQNVTLSCEQNLNHDAMYWYRQDPGQGLRLIYYSQIVNDFQKGDIAEGYSVSREKKESFPLTVTSAQKNPTAFYLCASSNPGQNPSGANVLTFGAGSRLTVL.

This chain connects TRBV25-1 to TRBJ1-1; weak D call: TRBD1 (5 bases). This CDR3 spans 16 amino acids. V was trimmed by 5 bases and J by 8 bases, leaving 24 bases between them. Germline V gene lookup returns CDR1 MGHDK and CDR2 SYGVNS. CDR3 nucleotide sequence: TGTGCCAGCAGTTTACCCCAGGGTGCGGGGCAGTACGAAGCTTTCTTT. Amino acids: CASSLPQGAGQYEAFF.